This T cell receptor beta chain originates from a study of cytomegalovirus exposure and HLA in healthy donors. The PCR employed 60 Vbeta primers together with 13 Jbeta primers. Sequenced by immunoSEQ multiplex PCR; TCRdb stores in-frame clones only, minus some. Here the sample table reports about 51,000 clones. On this clone itself: Its antigen is not known.

Study results and caveats: A highly shared variant cluster was judged a likely technical artifact. In an earlier analysis, about 87% or about 30%: the productive usage of most TCR beta V segments. Cytomegalovirus status was reportedly diagnosed by the classifier with high specificity and sensitivity.

Between the trimmed V and J ends, which lost 0 bases and 11 bases, there was a span of 8 bases. The CDR3 loop spans 13 amino acids. Germline assignment: CDR1 LGHNA and CDR2 YSLEER. Although they were nominally healthy when sampled, donors likely had unrecorded immune exposures. This TCR came from a man aged 40-49 years in good health and CMV-seropositive. The gene calls are TRBV4-3 and TRBJ1-6; tentative D call: TRBD1 (6 bases). The sequencing sample was made of PBMCs. The CDR3 bases are TGCGCCAGCAGCCAAGAGACAGGCGCACCCCTCCACTTT. It translates to CASSQETGAPLHF.